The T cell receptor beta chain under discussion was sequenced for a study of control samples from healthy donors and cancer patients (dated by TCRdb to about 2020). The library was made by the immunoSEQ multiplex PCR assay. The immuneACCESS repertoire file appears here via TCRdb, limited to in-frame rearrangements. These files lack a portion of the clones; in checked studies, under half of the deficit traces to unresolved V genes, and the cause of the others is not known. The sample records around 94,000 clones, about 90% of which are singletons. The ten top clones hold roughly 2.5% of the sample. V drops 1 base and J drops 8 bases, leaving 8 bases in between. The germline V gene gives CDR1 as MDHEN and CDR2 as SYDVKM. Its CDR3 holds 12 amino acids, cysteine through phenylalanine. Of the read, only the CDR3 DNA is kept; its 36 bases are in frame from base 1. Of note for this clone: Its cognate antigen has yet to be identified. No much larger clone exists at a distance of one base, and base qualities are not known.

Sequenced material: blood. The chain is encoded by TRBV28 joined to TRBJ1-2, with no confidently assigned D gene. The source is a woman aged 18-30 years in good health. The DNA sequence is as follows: TGTGCCAGCAGTTTATCACTCCGGGGCTACACCTTC. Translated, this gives CASSLSLRGYTF.